The rows below give T cell receptor beta chains drawn from one sample of a study of blood T cell repertoires in COVID-19. Only in-frame clones appear in the TCRdb table, and some are missing; sequencing was by immunoSEQ multiplex PCR. The repertoire has 180,000 or so clones, approximately 80% of them found once; the top ten carry approximately 14%. The material sequenced was peripheral blood. Every receptor here comes from a woman aged 65 to 85 with COVID-19, enrolled during active disease. CDR3s include the opening cysteine and the closing phenylalanine or tryptophan. The D gene is left open where the match is weak. Expanded clones are given a class, and other clones once, few, many or no size at all.

>NA|NA|TRBJ2-2|TRBV2
CASSLDTYTGELFF
TGTGCCAGCAGTCTTGACACTTACACCGGGGAGCTGTTTTTT
>NA|NA|TRBJ2-1|TRBV30
CAWSGESLLFDEQFF
TGTGCCTGGAGTGGGGAGAGCCTCCTCTTCGATGAGCAGTTCTTC
>TRBD1|few|TRBJ1-5|TRBV6-6
CASGGQGFRQPQHF
TGTGCCAGTGGGGGACAGGGTTTTCGACAGCCCCAGCATTTT
>NA|NA|TRBJ2-5|TRBV6-1
CASSEAAGLQETQYF
TGTGCCAGCAGTGAAGCGGCGGGGTTGCAAGAGACCCAGTACTTC
>NA|NA|TRBJ1-2|TRBV3-1/TRBV3-2
CASRQRGGGGYGYTF
TGTGCCAGCAGACAAAGGGGAGGTGGGGGCTATGGCTACACCTTC
>NA|NA|TRBJ2-5|TRBV6-5
CASSYSGAQETQYF
TGTGCCAGCAGTTACTCGGGGGCGCAAGAGACCCAGTACTTC
>NA|NA|TRBJ2-1|TRBV28
CASSPMDFNEQFF
TGTGCCAGCAGCCCCATGGACTTCAATGAGCAGTTCTTC
>NA|NA|TRBJ1-2|TRBV6-2/TRBV6-3
CASSYTPLAGGYTF
TGTGCCAGCAGTTATACCCCGTTAGCGGGTGGCTACACCTTC
>NA|NA|TRBJ1-5|TRBV6-1
CASSENRRVQPQHF
TGTGCCAGCAGTGAGAACAGGAGGGTTCAGCCCCAGCATTTT
>NA|NA|TRBJ2-5|TRBV5-1
CASSLVYHPGGETQYF
TGCGCCAGCAGCTTGGTCTACCACCCGGGGGGCGAGACCCAGTACTTC
>NA|NA|TRBJ2-2|TRBV6-5
CASSYKQGNTGELFF
TGTGCCAGCAGTTACAAACAGGGGAACACCGGGGAGCTGTTTTTT
>NA|NA|TRBJ2-4|TRBV7-2
CASSLGVSDIQYF
TGTGCCAGCAGCTTGGGCGTATCGGACATTCAGTACTTC
>NA|NA|TRBJ1-1|TRBV19
CASTVGGTEAFF
TGTGCCAGTACCGTAGGGGGCACTGAAGCTTTCTTT
>NA|few|TRBJ2-1|TRBV27
CASSPRGSNPNEQFF
TGTGCCAGCAGTCCACGAGGGAGTAATCCCAATGAGCAGTTCTTC
>NA|NA|TRBJ2-5|TRBV20-1
CSARTEETQYF
TGCAGTGCACGGACAGAAGAGACCCAGTACTTC
>NA|NA|TRBJ2-1|TRBV30
CAWKAGNNNEQFF
TGTGCCTGGAAAGCAGGGAATAACAATGAGCAGTTCTTC
>NA|once|TRBJ1-2|TRBV28
CASRQPGIYGYTF
TGTGCCAGCAGGCAGCCAGGGATTTACGGCTACACCTTC
>NA|NA|TRBJ2-1|TRBV9
CASSVSGRPYNEQFF
TGTGCCAGCAGCGTATCAGGGCGCCCCTACAATGAGCAGTTCTTC
>NA|NA|TRBJ2-6|TRBV9
CASSYRSSGANVLTF
TGTGCCAGCAGCTACAGGTCTTCAGGGGCCAACGTCCTGACTTTC
>NA|NA|TRBJ1-3|TRBV2
CASSRQGNTIYF
TGTGCCAGCAGTCGACAGGGAAACACCATATATTTT
>NA|NA|TRBJ1-3|TRBV5-1
CASSFLVVYTIYF
TGCGCCAGCAGCTTTTTAGTAGTATACACCATATATTTT
>NA|NA|TRBJ2-2|TRBV4-1
CASSPWAQNTGELFF
TGCGCCAGCAGCCCATGGGCCCAGAACACCGGGGAGCTGTTTTTT
>NA|NA|TRBJ2-5|TRBV5-1
CASSLTGKETQYF
TGCGCCAGCAGCTTGACAGGGAAAGAGACCCAGTACTTC
>NA|NA|TRBJ1-1|TRBV28
CASSLPRGGRGTEAFF
TGTGCCAGCAGTTTACCCCGGGGGGGCAGGGGCACTGAAGCTTTCTTT
>NA|NA|TRBJ1-5|TRBV12-3/TRBV12-4
CASSLYPSEPQHF
TGTGCCAGCAGTTTATACCCCAGCGAGCCCCAGCATTTT
>NA|NA|TRBJ1-4|TRBV19
CASSIRQGVGEKLFF
TGTGCCAGTAGTATTCGTCAAGGGGTTGGCGAAAAACTGTTTTTT
>NA|NA|TRBJ1-1|TRBV28
CASSQNTEAFF
TGTGCCAGCAGTCAGAACACTGAAGCTTTCTTT
>TRBD1|NA|TRBJ1-1|TRBV18
CASSQGQGGMNTEAFF
TGTGCCAGCTCGCAGGGACAGGGGGGGATGAACACTGAAGCTTTCTTT
>NA|once|TRBJ2-3|TRBV2
CASSDPDWRDTQYF
TGTGCCAGCAGTGATCCGGACTGGAGAGATACGCAGTATTTT
>NA|few|TRBJ2-1|TRBV2
CASSGAGSYNEQFF
TGTGCCAGCAGTGGGGCGGGTTCCTACAATGAGCAGTTCTTC
>NA|NA|TRBJ2-3|TRBV18
CASSYTDTQYF
TGTGCCAGCTCTTACACAGATACGCAGTATTTT
>NA|NA|TRBJ2-5|TRBV28
CASSVPRSKTQYF
TGTGCCAGCAGCGTTCCACGGAGTAAGACCCAGTACTTC
>TRBD1|NA|TRBJ2-1|TRBV7-9
CASSLARGRNEQFF
TGTGCCAGCAGCTTAGCTAGGGGGCGGAATGAGCAGTTCTTC
>NA|NA|TRBJ2-3|TRBV6-5
CASSSSYGNTQYF
TGTGCCAGCAGTTCGTCTTACGGGAATACGCAGTATTTT
>TRBD1|NA|TRBJ1-1|TRBV15
CATSRGPTGGSEAFF
TGTGCCACCAGCAGAGGGCCCACAGGGGGTTCTGAAGCTTTCTTT
>NA|NA|TRBJ1-2|TRBV30
CAWSLSRGGTYGYTF
TGTGCCTGGAGTCTTTCCCGGGGGGGGACCTATGGCTACACCTTC
>NA|NA|TRBJ1-2|TRBV6-1
CASSETGGNYGYTF
TGTGCCAGCAGTGAAACCGGCGGTAACTATGGCTACACCTTC
>TRBD1|once|TRBJ2-5|TRBV2
CASSPGQGKGETQYF
TGTGCCAGCAGCCCTGGACAGGGGAAGGGGGAGACCCAGTACTTC
>NA|NA|TRBJ1-4|TRBV7-8
CASSLVSQDPNEKLFF
TGTGCCAGCAGCTTAGTTTCACAGGACCCTAATGAAAAACTGTTTTTT
>NA|NA|TRBJ1-5|TRBV27
CASRTSTGFNQPQHF
TGTGCCAGCAGAACATCTACAGGATTTAATCAGCCCCAGCATTTT
>TRBD1|NA|TRBJ2-1|TRBV5-6
CASSQGPLGQWRNEQFF
TGTGCCAGCAGCCAAGGCCCCCTGGGACAGTGGCGCAATGAGCAGTTCTTC
>NA|NA|TRBJ2-1|TRBV7-2
CASRPGSQGRNEQFF
TGTGCCAGCCGCCCGGGATCCCAAGGAAGGAATGAGCAGTTCTTC
>NA|NA|TRBJ1-1|TRBV6-5
CASSSRPTANTEAFF
TGTGCCAGCAGTTCCCGCCCGACAGCGAACACTGAAGCTTTCTTT
>TRBD2|NA|TRBJ2-7|TRBV7-2
CASSLRDLAGKSEQYF
TGTGCCAGCAGCTTAAGGGATCTAGCGGGAAAGTCCGAGCAGTACTTC
>TRBD1|few|TRBJ2-7|TRBV11-2
CASSPGQGREQYF
TGTGCCAGCAGCCCAGGACAGGGGCGAGAGCAGTACTTC
>NA|NA|TRBJ2-2|TRBV19
CASRPWVAVDTGELFF
TGTGCCAGTAGGCCCTGGGTAGCGGTGGACACCGGGGAGCTGTTTTTT